This is a list of T cell receptor beta chains from one sample in a study of blood T cell repertoires in COVID-19. Sequenced by immunoSEQ multiplex PCR; TCRdb stores in-frame clones only, minus some. The sample holds about 190,000 clones; about 85% are singletons and the top ten take about 6.9%. The sample taken for sequencing was peripheral blood. The source of these receptors is a man older than 75 with COVID-19, enrolled during active disease. Both conserved end residues are part of each CDR3. The D gene is left open where the match is weak. The size of a clone is reported for some rows only, either as once, few or many, or as a class for expanded clones.

size	V	J	D	DNA	CDR3
.	TRBV6-5	TRBJ2-2	.	TGTGCCAGCAGTTACTCGAGCACCGGGGAGCTGTTTTTT	CASSYSSTGELFF
.	TRBV5-1	TRBJ2-7	TRBD1	TGCGCCAGCAGCTTGGACGGGACAGACTTTTACGAGCAGTACTTC	CASSLDGTDFYEQYF
.	TRBV7-8	TRBJ1-1	TRBD1	TGTGCCAGCAGCCTCGACAGGGTAAGCACTGAAGCTTTCTTT	CASSLDRVSTEAFF
.	TRBV6-6	TRBJ1-5	.	TGTGCCAGCAGTTATCAGGATAGCAATCAGCCCCAGCATTTT	CASSYQDSNQPQHF
.	TRBV5-1	TRBJ2-5	TRBD2	TGCGCCAGCAGCTGGACTAGCGGGGGGTCAAAAGAGACCCAGTACTTC	CASSWTSGGSKETQYF
.	TRBV6-6	TRBJ1-1	TRBD1	TGTGCCAGCAGTTTCCCGGGGACAGGGGGGACTGAAGCTTTCTTT	CASSFPGTGGTEAFF
.	TRBV15	TRBJ1-6	.	TGTGCCACCAGCAGAGATCGGAGCTATAATTCACCCCTCCACTTT	CATSRDRSYNSPLHF
once	TRBV6-6	TRBJ2-5	TRBD1	TGTGCCAGCAGTTACTCGTCTACAGGGGTAGAGACCCAGTACTTC	CASSYSSTGVETQYF
.	TRBV18	TRBJ1-3	.	TGTGCCAGCTCACCACCGGGGCGAAACACCATATATTTT	CASSPPGRNTIYF
.	TRBV9	TRBJ2-7	TRBD1	TGTGCCAGCAGCGTAGCTGTGGACAGGGGGATAGGCGAGCAGTACTTC	CASSVAVDRGIGEQYF
.	TRBV6-6	TRBJ2-5	.	TGTGCCAGCAACACGGGTGGCTCCCGGGAGACCCAGTACTTC	CASNTGGSRETQYF
.	TRBV2	TRBJ1-1	TRBD1	TGTGCCAGCAGTGATGACAGGGCTGCTTCTGAAGCTTTCTTT	CASSDDRAASEAFF
.	TRBV12-3/TRBV12-4	TRBJ1-2	.	TGTGCCAGCAGAAAAGGGGTCTATGGCTACACCTTC	CASRKGVYGYTF
.	TRBV5-4	TRBJ2-3	.	TGTGCCAGCAGCTTAAGCAGGGGATCTGCAGATACGCAGTATTTT	CASSLSRGSADTQYF
few	TRBV3-1/TRBV3-2	TRBJ1-6	.	TGTGCCAGCAGTCCGGACAGCCCTCTCCATAATTCACCCCTCCACTTT	CASSPDSPLHNSPLHF
once	TRBV7-3	TRBJ1-1	.	TGTGCCAGCAAGAGGGCGAACACTGAAGCTTTCTTT	CASKRANTEAFF
.	TRBV6-4	TRBJ2-2	.	TGTGCCAGCAGAGGCGGGGGCCTGAACACCGGGGAGCTGTTTTTT	CASRGGGLNTGELFF
.	TRBV19	TRBJ2-7	TRBD1	TGTGCCAGTAGTTGGGGACAGGGGGCCGGCGAGCAGTACTTC	CASSWGQGAGEQYF
.	TRBV4-3	TRBJ1-2	TRBD1	TGCGCCAGCAGCCACGGACAGGGCTATGGCTACACCTTC	CASSHGQGYGYTF
.	TRBV5-8	TRBJ2-2	TRBD2	TGTGCCAGCAGTTGGACTAGCGGGAACACCGGGGAGCTGTTTTTT	CASSWTSGNTGELFF
.	TRBV27	TRBJ1-3	.	TGTGCCAGCAGTCGGACAGATGGAAACACCATATATTTT	CASSRTDGNTIYF
.	TRBV7-3	TRBJ1-1	.	TGTGCCAGCAGCTTGGACACTGACGGCACTGAAGCTTTCTTT	CASSLDTDGTEAFF
.	TRBV13	TRBJ2-5	TRBD1	TGTGCCAGCAGCCCCTCCAGGGGGCGTTACCAAGAGACCCAGTACTTC	CASSPSRGRYQETQYF
.	TRBV13	TRBJ1-6	.	TGTGCCAGCAGCGGGACTACAGGGTTCGTCGCGAATTCACCCCTCCACTTT	CASSGTTGFVANSPLHF
.	TRBV21-1	TRBJ1-2	.	TGTGCCAGCAGCAAAGAATATGAGACAGGGGTATATGGCTACACCTTC	CASSKEYETGVYGYTF